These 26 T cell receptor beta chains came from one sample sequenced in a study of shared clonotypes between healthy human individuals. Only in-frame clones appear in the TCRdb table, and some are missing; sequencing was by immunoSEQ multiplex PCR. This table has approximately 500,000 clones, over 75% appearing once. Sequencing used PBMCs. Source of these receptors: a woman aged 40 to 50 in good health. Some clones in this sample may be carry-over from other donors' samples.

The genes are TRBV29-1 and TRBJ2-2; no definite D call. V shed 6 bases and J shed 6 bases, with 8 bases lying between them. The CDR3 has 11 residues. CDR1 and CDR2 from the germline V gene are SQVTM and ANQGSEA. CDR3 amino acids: CSVRYAGELFF. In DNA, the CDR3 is TGCAGCGTGAGATATGCCGGGGAGCTGTTTTTT.

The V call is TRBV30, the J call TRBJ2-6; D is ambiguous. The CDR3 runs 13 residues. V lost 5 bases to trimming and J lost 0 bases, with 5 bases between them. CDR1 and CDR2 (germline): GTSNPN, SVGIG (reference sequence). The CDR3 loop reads CAWGHSGANVLTF. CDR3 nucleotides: TGTGCCTGGGGCCACTCTGGGGCCAACGTCCTGACTTTC.

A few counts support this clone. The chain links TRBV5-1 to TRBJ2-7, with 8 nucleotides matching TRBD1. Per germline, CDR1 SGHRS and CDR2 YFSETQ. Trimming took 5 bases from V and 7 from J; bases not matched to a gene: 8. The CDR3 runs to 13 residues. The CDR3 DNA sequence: TGCGCCAGCAGTAACCAGGGGGCGAGTGAGCAGTACTTC. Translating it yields CASSNQGASEQYF.

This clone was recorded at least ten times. Here the CDR3 reads CASIEGILGRYYEQYF. CDR3 coding DNA: TGTGCCAGCATTGAGGGGATTCTCGGTCGGTACTACGAGCAGTACTTC. The chain recombines TRBV6-1 with TRBJ2-7; tentatively, D is TRBD1 or TRBD2 (5 bases each). CDR3 length equals 16 residues. Per the germline V gene, CDR1 is MNHNS and CDR2 is SASEGT. V lost 7 bases and J 3 bases, leaving 22 bases between the germline ends.

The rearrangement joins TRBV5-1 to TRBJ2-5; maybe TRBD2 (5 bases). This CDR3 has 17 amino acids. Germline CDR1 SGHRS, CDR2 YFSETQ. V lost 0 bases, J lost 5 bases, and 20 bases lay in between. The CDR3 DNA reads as TGCGCCAGCAGCTTGGTAGAGGGAGACCCTCCGGGGGAGACCCAGTACTTC. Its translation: CASSLVEGDPPGETQYF. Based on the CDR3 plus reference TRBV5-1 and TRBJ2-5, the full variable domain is KAGVTQTPRYLIKTRGQQVTLSCSPISGHRSVSWYQQTPGQGLQFLFEYFSETQRNKGNFPGRFSGRQFSNSRSEMNVSTLELGDSALYLCASSLVEGDPPGETQYFGPGTRLLVL.

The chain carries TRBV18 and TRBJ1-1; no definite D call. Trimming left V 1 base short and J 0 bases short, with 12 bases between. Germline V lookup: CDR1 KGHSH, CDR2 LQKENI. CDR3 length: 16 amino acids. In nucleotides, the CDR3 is TGTGCCAGCTCACCACGTTGGGTAGATATGAACACTGAAGCTTTCTTT. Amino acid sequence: CASSPRWVDMNTEAFF.

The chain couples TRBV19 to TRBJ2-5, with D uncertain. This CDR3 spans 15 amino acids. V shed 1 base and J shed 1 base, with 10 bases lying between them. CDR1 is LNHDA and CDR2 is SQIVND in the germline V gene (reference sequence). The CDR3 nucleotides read TGTGCCAGTAGTATAGTTGCCGTGGGCCAAGAGACCCAGTACTTC. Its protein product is CASSIVAVGQETQYF.

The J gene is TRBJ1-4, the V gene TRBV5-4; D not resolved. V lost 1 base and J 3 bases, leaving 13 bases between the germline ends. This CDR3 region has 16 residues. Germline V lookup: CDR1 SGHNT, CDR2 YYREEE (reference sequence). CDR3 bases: TGTGCCAGCAGCTTGCGAACAGATGGGGCTAATGAAAAACTGTTTTTT. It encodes CASSLRTDGANEKLFF. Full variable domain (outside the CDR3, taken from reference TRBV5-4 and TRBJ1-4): ETGVTQSPTHLIKTRGQQVTLRCSSQSGHNTVSWYQQALGQGPQFIFQYYREEENGRGNFPPRFSGLQFPNYSSELNVNALELDDSALYLCASSLRTDGANEKLFFGSGTQLSVL.

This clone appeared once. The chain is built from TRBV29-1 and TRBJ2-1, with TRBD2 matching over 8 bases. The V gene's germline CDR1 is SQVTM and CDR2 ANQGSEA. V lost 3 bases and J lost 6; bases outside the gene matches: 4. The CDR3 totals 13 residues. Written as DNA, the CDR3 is TGCAGCGTTGACGGGAGGGCCTCCAATGAGCAGTTCTTC. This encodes CSVDGRASNEQFF.

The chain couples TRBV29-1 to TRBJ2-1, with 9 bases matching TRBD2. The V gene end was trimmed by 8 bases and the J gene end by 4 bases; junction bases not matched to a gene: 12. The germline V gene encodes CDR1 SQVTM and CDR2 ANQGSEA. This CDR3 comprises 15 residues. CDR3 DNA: TGCAGCTCTAAGGTCTCTAGCGGGGTTTACAATGAGCAGTTCTTC. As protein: CSSKVSSGVYNEQFF.

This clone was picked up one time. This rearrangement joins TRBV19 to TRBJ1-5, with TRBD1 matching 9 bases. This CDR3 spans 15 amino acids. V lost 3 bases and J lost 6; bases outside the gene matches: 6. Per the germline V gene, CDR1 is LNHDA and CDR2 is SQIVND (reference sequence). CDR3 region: CASSMEDRGSQPQHF. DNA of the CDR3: TGTGCCAGTAGTATGGAGGACAGGGGATCTCAGCCCCAGCATTTT. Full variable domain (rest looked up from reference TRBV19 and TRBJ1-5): DGGITQSPKYLFRKEGQNVTLSCEQNLNHDAMYWYRQDPGQGLRLIYYSQIVNDFQKGDIAEGYSVSREKKESFPLTVTSAQKNPTAFYLCASSMEDRGSQPQHFGDGTRLSIL.

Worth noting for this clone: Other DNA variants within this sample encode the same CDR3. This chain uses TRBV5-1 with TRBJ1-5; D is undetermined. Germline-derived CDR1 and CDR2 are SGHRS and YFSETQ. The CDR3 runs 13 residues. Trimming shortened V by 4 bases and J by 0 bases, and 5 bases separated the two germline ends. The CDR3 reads CASSRDSNQPQHF. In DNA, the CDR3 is TGCGCCAGCAGCCGGGATAGCAATCAGCCCCAGCATTTT.

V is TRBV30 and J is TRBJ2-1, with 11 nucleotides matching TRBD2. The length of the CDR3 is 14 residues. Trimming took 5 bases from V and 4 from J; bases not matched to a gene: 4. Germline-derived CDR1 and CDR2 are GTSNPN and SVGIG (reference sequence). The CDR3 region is CAWARLAGYNEQFF. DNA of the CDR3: TGTGCCTGGGCCCGACTAGCGGGATACAATGAGCAGTTCTTC.

The CDR3 loop reads CASSVGRSWGNEQFF. CDR3 coding DNA: TGTGCCAGCAGCGTAGGTCGGAGTTGGGGCAATGAGCAGTTCTTC. The chain combines TRBV9 with TRBJ2-1, with D unclear. V was shortened by 0 bases and J by 6 bases, with 13 bases between the two germline ends. Germline V gives CDR1 SGDLS, CDR2 YYNGEE. CDR3 length: 15 amino acids.

This CDR3 reads CASSYWQGASEAFF. Here the CDR3 DNA reads TGTGCCAGCAGTTACTGGCAGGGGGCTTCTGAAGCTTTCTTT. This rearrangement joins TRBV6-5 to TRBJ1-1, with 8 bases aligning to TRBD1. Germline CDR1 reads MNHEY; CDR2 reads SVGAGI. The CDR3 is 14 residues long. With V trimmed by 1 base and J by 6 bases, 4 bases remained unmatched.

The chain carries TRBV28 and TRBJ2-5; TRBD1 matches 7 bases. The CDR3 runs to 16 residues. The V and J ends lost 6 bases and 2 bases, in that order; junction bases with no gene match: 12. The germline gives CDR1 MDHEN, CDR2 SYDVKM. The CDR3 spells CASSTTGVGPQETQYF. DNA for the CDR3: TGTGCCAGCAGCACCACAGGGGTGGGGCCTCAAGAGACCCAGTACTTC. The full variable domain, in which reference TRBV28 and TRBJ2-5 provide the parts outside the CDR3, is DVKVTQSSRYLVKRTGEKVFLECVQDMDHENMFWYRQDPGLGLRLIYFSYDVKMKEKGDIPEGYSVSREKKERFSLILESASTNQTSMYLCASSTTGVGPQETQYFGPGTRLLVL.

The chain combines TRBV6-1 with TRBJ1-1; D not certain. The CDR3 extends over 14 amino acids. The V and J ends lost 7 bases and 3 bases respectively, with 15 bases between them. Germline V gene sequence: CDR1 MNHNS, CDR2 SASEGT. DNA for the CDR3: TGTGCCAGCAATCATGGGTATCGGTACACTGAAGCTTTCTTT. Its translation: CASNHGYRYTEAFF.

Here the CDR3 DNA reads TGTGCCAGCAGCCAAGCCTATAGCGGGAGTGCATACAATGAGCAGTTCTTC. Amino acid sequence: CASSQAYSGSAYNEQFF. This chain connects TRBV4-2 to TRBJ2-1, with TRBD2 matching 9 bases. The ends lost 1 base at V and 4 bases at J; junction bases unmatched: 8. Germline CDR1 LGHNA, CDR2 YNFKEQ. CDR3 size: 17 residues.

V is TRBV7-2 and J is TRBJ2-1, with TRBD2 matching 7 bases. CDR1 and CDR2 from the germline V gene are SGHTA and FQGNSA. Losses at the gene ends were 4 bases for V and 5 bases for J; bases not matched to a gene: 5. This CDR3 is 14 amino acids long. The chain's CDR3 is CASSSGGSHNEQFF. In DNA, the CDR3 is TGTGCCAGCAGCTCCGGGGGGAGTCACAATGAGCAGTTCTTC.

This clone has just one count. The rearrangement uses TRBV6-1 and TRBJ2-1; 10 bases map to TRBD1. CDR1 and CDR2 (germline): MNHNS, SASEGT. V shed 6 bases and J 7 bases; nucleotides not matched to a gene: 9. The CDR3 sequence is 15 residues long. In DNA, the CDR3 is TGTGCCAGCAGGGGGACAGGGGTGATAGGAAATGAGCAGTTCTTC. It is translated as CASRGTGVIGNEQFF.

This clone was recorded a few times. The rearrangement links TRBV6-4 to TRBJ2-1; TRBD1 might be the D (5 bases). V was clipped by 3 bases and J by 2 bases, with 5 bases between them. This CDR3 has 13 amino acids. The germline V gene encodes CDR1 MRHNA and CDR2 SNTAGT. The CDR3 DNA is TGTGCCAGCAGTGAGGACACCTACAATGAGCAGTTCTTC. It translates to CASSEDTYNEQFF.

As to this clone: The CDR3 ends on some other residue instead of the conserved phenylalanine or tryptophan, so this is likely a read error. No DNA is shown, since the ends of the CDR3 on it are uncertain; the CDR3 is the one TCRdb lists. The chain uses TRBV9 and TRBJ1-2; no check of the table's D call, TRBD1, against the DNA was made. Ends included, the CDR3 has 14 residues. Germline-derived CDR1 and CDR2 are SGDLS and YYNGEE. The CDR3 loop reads CASTDRYSRKTYGY.

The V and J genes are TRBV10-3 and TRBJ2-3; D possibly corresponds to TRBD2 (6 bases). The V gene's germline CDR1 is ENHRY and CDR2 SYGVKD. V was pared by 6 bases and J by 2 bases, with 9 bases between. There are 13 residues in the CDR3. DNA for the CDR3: TGTGCCATCAGCGGACTACCCACAGATACGCAGTATTTT. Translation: CAISGLPTDTQYF.

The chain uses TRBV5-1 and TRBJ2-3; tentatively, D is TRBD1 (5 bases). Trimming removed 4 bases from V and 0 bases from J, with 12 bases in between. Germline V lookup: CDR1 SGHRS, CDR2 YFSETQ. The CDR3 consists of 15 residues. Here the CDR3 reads CASSLTGFSTDTQYF. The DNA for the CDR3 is TGCGCCAGCAGCCTCACAGGTTTTAGCACAGATACGCAGTATTTT.

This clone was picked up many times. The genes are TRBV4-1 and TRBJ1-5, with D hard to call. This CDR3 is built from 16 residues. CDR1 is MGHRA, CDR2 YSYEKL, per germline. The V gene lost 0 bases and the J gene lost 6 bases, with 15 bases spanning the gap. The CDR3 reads CASSQEGWLDGQPQHF. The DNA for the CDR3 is TGCGCCAGCAGCCAAGAGGGTTGGCTGGACGGTCAGCCCCAGCATTTT.

CDR3 bases: TGTGCCAGCAGGAGGGGCGCAGAGACCCAGTACTTC. Translated: CASRRGAETQYF. The V and J genes are TRBV6-1 and TRBJ2-5; D might be TRBD1 or TRBD2, each matching 5 bases. Germline values: CDR1 MNHNS, CDR2 SASEGT. V lost 6 bases to trimming and J lost 4 bases, with 9 bases between them. This CDR3 region has 12 residues.